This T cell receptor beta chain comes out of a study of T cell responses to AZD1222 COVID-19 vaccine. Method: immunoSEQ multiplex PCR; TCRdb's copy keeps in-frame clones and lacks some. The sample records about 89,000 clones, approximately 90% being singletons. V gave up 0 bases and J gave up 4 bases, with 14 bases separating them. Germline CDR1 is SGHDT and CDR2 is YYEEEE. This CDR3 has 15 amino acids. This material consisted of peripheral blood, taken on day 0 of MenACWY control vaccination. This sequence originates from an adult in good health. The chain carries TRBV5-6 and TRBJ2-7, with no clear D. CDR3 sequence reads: CASSLGSASGYEQYF. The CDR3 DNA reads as TGTGCCAGCAGCTTGGGCAGCGCCAGTGGGTACGAGCAGTACTTC.